This T cell receptor beta chain is drawn from a study of cytomegalovirus exposure and HLA in healthy donors. Overall study results and limits: Links to common viral pathogens appeared, in a later analysis, for several of the most significant clusters. Across HLA loci, a later analysis found differing TCR association rates, with DRB1 most and HLA-C fewest.

Use of 60 Vbeta and 13 Jbeta primers characterized the PCR. The data were produced by immunoSEQ multiplex PCR, yet TCRdb's version contains in-frame clones alone and is incomplete. The table shows 100,000 to 150,000 clones, with 70% to 85% occurring only once. Concerning this clone: Its antigen is not known.

This receptor was taken from a man aged 40-55 years in good health and CMV-seropositive. Sequences were obtained from PBMCs.

CDR3 nucleotides: TGTGCCAGCAGCTTAGGGCAGGCTACAGATACGCAGTATTTT. This sequence encodes CASSLGQATDTQYF. This chain links TRBV7-9 with TRBJ2-3; D unclear. CDR3 size: 14 residues. Germline lookup yields CDR1 SEHNR and CDR2 FQNEAQ (reference sequence). V lost 1 base, J lost 3 bases, and 8 bases lay in between.